Listed here are 9 T cell receptor beta chains from one sample, sequenced in a study of shared clonotypes between healthy human individuals. The assay was immunoSEQ multiplex PCR, and TCRdb's table has in-frame clones only and misses some. The sample lists fewer than 700,000 clones; roughly 79% were seen once. Material for sequencing was PBMCs. These receptors all come from a woman aged 35 to 49 in good health. Some clones in this sample may be carry-over from other donors' samples.

A remark on this clone: Other DNA sequences in the same sample also yield this CDR3. The rearrangement links TRBV4-2 to TRBJ1-5, with unresolved D. Germline V gene sequence: CDR1 LGHNA, CDR2 YNFKEQ. There are 13 residues in the CDR3. V was cut by 1 base and J by 1 base, with 2 bases left in between. CDR3 in amino acids: CASSQVSNQPQHF. The CDR3 DNA follows: TGTGCCAGCAGCCAAGTAAGCAATCAGCCCCAGCATTTT.

V usage is TRBV18 and J usage is TRBJ2-2; TRBD1 might be the D (5 bases). The germline gives CDR1 KGHSH, CDR2 LQKENI. The CDR3 runs 15 residues. The V end lost 3 bases, the J end lost 2 bases, and 10 bases lay between the germline ends. The DNA of the CDR3 is TGTGCCAGCTCACCCGTCGGACATAACACCGGGGAGCTGTTTTTT. Its protein is CASSPVGHNTGELFF.

CDR3 region: CASSPPRLAGQTQYF. CDR3 nucleotides: TGTGCCAGCTCACCACCGAGGCTAGCGGGACAGACCCAGTACTTC. This sequence joins TRBV18 and TRBJ2-5; 9 bases are shared with TRBD2. Trimming cost V 0 bases and J 6 bases; bases outside gene matches: 5. This CDR3 comprises 15 residues. Germline CDR1 is KGHSH and CDR2 is LQKENI. Full variable domain (outside the CDR3, taken from reference TRBV18 and TRBJ2-5): NAGVMQNPRHLVRRRGQEARLRCSPMKGHSHVYWYRQLPEEGLKFMVYLQKENIIDESGMPKERFSAEFPKEGPSILRIQQVVRGDSAAYFCASSPPRLAGQTQYFGPGTRLLVL.

Comment on this clone: This likely stems from a read error, as it lies one base from a far larger clone. V usage is TRBV30 and J usage is TRBJ2-2; D uncertain. The germline V and J ends were trimmed by 3 bases and 3 bases, with 8 bases remaining between them. The germline V gene encodes CDR1 GTSNPN and CDR2 SVGIG (reference sequence). This CDR3 has 13 amino acids. CDR3 in amino acids: CAWRAVHTGELFF. The CDR3, as DNA: TGTGCCTGGAGGGCAGTGCACACCGGGGAGCTGTTTTTT.

The chain carries TRBV29-1 and TRBJ1-2; 9 nucleotides line up with TRBD1. CDR3 length: 15 amino acids. The trim removed 6 bases at V and 3 bases at J, leaving 11 bases unmatched. The germline V gene encodes CDR1 SQVTM and CDR2 ANQGSEA. The CDR3 nucleotides read TGCAGCGTACTCACAACAGGGGGCGCGGACTATGGCTACACCTTC. Translating it yields CSVLTTGGADYGYTF.

CDR3 nucleotide sequence: TGCAGTGCTAGAGAGGGGGACAGGGTAACCTTC. Translating gives CSAREGDRVTF. The gene calls are TRBV20-1 and TRBJ1-2; 9 bases align to TRBD1. CDR1 DFQATT and CDR2 SNEGSKA come from the germline V gene (reference sequence). V dropped 0 bases and J dropped 14; count of bases not matched to a gene: 4. This CDR3 comprises 11 residues.

V usage is TRBV2 and J usage is TRBJ1-1, with 11 bases lining up with TRBD1. CDR1 is SNHLY and CDR2 is FYNNEI in the germline V gene. Trimming cost V 6 bases and J 1 base; bases outside gene matches: 1. CDR3 length equals 14 residues. CDR3 in DNA: TGTGCCAGCAGAGGACAGGGGGCGAACACTGAAGCTTTCTTT. Translating it yields CASRGQGANTEAFF.

The rearrangement joins TRBV4-1 to TRBJ2-7; D is unclear. The germline V and J ends were trimmed by 0 bases and 1 base, with 4 bases remaining between them. In germline, CDR1 is MGHRA, CDR2 YSYEKL. CDR3 length equals 13 residues. The CDR3 loop is CASSQDASYEQYF. The CDR3 DNA sequence: TGCGCCAGCAGCCAAGACGCTTCCTACGAGCAGTACTTC.

Only a few counts were recorded for this clone. The gene calls are TRBV10-3 and TRBJ1-4; tentatively, D is TRBD1 (5 bases). With 10 bases removed from V and 4 bases from J, the gap between germline ends came to 13 bases. This CDR3 comprises 13 residues. Germline V gene lookup returns CDR1 ENHRY and CDR2 SYGVKD. The CDR3 region has the DNA TGTGCCACACAGGCGGGCTTTAATGAAAAACTGTTTTTT. It yields the protein CATQAGFNEKLFF.